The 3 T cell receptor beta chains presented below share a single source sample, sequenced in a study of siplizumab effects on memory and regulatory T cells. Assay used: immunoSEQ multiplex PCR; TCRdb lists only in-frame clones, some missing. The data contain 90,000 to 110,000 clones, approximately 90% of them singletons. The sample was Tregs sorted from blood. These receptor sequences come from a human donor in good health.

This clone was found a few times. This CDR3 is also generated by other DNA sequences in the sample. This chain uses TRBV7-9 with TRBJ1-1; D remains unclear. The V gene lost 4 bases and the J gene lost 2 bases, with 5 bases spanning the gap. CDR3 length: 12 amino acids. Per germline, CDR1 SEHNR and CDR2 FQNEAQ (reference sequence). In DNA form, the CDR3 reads TGTGCCAGCAGCTGGGGAAACACTGAAGCTTTCTTT. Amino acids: CASSWGNTEAFF. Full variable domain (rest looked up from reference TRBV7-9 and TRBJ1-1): DTGVSQNPRHKITKRGQNVTFRCDPISEHNRLYWYRQTLGQGPEFLTYFQNEAQLEKSRLLSDRFSAERPKGSFSTLEIQRTEQGDSAMYLCASSWGNTEAFFGQGTRLTVV.

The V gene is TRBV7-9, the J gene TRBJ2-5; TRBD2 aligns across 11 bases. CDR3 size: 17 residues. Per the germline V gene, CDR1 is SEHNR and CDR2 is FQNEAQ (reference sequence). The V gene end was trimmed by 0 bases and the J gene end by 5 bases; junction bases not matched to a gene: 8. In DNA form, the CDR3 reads TGTGCCAGCAGCTTAGCGACTAGCGGGATGAAGGGGGAGACCCAGTACTTC. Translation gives CASSLATSGMKGETQYF.

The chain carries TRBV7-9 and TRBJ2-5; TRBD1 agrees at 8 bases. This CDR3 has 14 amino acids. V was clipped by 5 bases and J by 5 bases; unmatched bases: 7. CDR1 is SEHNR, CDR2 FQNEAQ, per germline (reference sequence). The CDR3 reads CASSPTGAGETQYF. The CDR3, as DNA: TGTGCCAGCAGCCCGACAGGGGCGGGGGAGACCCAGTACTTC. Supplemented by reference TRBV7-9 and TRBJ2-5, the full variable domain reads DTGVSQNPRHKITKRGQNVTFRCDPISEHNRLYWYRQTLGQGPEFLTYFQNEAQLEKSRLLSDRFSAERPKGSFSTLEIQRTEQGDSAMYLCASSPTGAGETQYFGPGTRLLVL.